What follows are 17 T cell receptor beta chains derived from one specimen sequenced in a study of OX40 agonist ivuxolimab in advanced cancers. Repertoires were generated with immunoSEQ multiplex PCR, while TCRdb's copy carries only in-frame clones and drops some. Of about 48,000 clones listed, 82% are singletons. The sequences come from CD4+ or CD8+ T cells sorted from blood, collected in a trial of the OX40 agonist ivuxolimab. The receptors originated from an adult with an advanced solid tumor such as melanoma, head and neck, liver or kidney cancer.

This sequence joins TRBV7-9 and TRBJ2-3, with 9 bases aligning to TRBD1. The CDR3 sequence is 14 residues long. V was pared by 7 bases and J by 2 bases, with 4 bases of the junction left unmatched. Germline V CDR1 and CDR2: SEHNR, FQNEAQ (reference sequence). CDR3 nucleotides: TGTGCCAGCATCCGGACAGGGGACACAGATACGCAGTATTTT. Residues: CASIRTGDTDTQYF.

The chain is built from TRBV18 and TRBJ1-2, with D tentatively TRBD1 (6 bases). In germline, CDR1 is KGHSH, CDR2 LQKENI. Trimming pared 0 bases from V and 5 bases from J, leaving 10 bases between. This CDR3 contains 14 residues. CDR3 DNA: TGTGCCAGCTCACCACCATCAGGGGCGTATGGCTACACCTTC. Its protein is CASSPPSGAYGYTF.

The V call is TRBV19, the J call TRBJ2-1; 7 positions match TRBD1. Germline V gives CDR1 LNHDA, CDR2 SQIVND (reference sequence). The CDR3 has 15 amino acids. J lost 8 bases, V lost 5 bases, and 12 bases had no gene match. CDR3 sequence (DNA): TGTGCCAGTAGTCAACAGGGGTCAGTTACGGATGAGCAGTTCTTC. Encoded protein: CASSQQGSVTDEQFF. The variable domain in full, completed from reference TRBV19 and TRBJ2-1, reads DGGITQSPKYLFRKEGQNVTLSCEQNLNHDAMYWYRQDPGQGLRLIYYSQIVNDFQKGDIAEGYSVSREKKESFPLTVTSAQKNPTAFYLCASSQQGSVTDEQFFGPGTRLTVL.

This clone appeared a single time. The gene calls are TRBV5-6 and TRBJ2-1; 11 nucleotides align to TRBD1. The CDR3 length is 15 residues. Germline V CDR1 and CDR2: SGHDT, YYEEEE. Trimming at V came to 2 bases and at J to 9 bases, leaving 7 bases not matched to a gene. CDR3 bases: TGTGCCAGCAGCTTCGGACAGGGGGCGCTTCTTGAGCAGTTCTTC. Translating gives CASSFGQGALLEQFF.

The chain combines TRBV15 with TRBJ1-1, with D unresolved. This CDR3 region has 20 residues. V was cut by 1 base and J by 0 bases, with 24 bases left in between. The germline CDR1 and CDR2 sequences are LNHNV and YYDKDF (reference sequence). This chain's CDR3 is CATSRARKGYSNPLNTEAFF. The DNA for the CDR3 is TGTGCCACCAGCAGAGCCCGAAAAGGGTATTCTAACCCTCTGAACACTGAAGCTTTCTTT.

This CDR3 reads CASRQQAVSGNTIYF. The CDR3 bases are TGTGCCAGTAGGCAACAGGCCGTCTCTGGAAACACCATATATTTT. V gene TRBV19 combines with J gene TRBJ1-3; tentative D call: TRBD1 (5 bases). Germline loops: CDR1 LNHDA, CDR2 SQIVND (reference sequence). Trimming removed 6 bases from V and 0 bases from J, with 12 bases in between. The CDR3 totals 15 residues.

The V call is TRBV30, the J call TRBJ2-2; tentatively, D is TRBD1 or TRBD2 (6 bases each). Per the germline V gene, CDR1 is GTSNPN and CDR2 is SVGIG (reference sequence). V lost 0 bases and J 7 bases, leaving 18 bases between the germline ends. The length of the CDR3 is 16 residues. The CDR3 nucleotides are TGTGCCTGGAGTGTAAACTGGGGGGCGAGTGGCGGGGAGCTGTTTTTT. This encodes CAWSVNWGASGGELFF.

The CDR3 region has the DNA TGCGCCAGCAGCCAAAGCAGGGGGCGGACTAATGAAAAACTGTTTTTT. This sequence encodes CASSQSRGRTNEKLFF. The chain is built from TRBV4-3 and TRBJ1-4; 8 nucleotides align to TRBD1. Per the germline V gene, CDR1 is LGHNA and CDR2 is YSLEER. The CDR3 length is 16 residues. V shed 2 bases and J 2 bases; nucleotides not matched to a gene: 4.

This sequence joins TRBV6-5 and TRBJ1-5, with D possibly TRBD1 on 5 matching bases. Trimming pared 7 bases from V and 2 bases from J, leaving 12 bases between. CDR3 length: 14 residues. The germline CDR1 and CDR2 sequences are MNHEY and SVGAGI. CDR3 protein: CASNGGSGNQPQHF. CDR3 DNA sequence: TGTGCCAGCAATGGGGGGTCTGGCAATCAGCCCCAGCATTTT.

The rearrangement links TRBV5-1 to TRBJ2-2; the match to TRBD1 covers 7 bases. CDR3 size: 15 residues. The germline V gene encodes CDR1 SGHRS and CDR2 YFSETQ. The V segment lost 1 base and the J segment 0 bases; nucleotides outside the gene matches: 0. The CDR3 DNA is TGCGCCAGCAGCTTGCAGGGGGCGAACACCGGGGAGCTGTTTTTT. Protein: CASSLQGANTGELFF.

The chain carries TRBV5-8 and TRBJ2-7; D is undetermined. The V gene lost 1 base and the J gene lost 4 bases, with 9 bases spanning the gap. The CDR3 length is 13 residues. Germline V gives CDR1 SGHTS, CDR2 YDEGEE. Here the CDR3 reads CASSLRTSYEQYF. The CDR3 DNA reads TGTGCCAGCAGCTTGAGGACCTCGTACGAGCAGTACTTC.

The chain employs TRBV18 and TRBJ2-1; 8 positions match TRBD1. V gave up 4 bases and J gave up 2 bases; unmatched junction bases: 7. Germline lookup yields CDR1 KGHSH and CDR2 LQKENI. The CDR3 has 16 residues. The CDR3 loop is CASSRNSDRAYNEQFF. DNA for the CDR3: TGTGCCAGCTCACGGAACTCGGACAGGGCCTACAATGAGCAGTTCTTC.

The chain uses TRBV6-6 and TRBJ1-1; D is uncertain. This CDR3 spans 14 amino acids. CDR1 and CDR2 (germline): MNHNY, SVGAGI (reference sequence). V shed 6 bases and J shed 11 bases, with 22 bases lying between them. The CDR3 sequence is CASRPAPVTVEAFF. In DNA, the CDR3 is TGTGCCAGCAGACCCGCCCCCGTCACTGTCGAGGCTTTCTTT.

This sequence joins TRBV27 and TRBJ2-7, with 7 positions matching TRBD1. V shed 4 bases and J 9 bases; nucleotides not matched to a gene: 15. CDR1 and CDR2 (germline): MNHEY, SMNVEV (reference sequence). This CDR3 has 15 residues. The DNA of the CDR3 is TGTGCCAGCAGTTCCCCCCAACCGGGACAGAAGGCGCAGTACTTC. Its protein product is CASSSPQPGQKAQYF.

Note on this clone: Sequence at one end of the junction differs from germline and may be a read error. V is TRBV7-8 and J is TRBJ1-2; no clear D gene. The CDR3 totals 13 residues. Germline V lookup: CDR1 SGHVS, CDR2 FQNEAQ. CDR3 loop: CASTLRLTEGYTF. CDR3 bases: TGTGCCAGCACCTTAAGATTAACAGAAGGCTACACCTTC. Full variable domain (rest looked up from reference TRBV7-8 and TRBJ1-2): GAGVSQSPRYKVAKRGQDVALRCDPISGHVSLFWYQQALGQGPEFLTYFQNEAQLDKSGLPSDRFFAERPEGSVSTLKIQRTQQEDSAVYLCASTLRLTEGYTFGSGTRLTVV.

The chain's CDR3 is CASSTDRGRLEKLFF. Here the CDR3 DNA reads TGTGCCAGCAGCACGGACAGGGGGCGCTTGGAAAAACTGTTTTTT. This chain links TRBV5-5 with TRBJ1-4; 11 bases align to TRBD1. This CDR3 spans 15 amino acids. The trim removed 4 bases at V and 8 bases at J, leaving 7 bases unmatched. Germline V gene sequence: CDR1 SGHKS, CDR2 YYEKEE (reference sequence).

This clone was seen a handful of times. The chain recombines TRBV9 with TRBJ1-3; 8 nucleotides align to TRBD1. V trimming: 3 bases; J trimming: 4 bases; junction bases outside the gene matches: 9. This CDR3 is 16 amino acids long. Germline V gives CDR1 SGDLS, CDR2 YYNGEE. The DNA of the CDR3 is TGTGCCAGCAGCGCAGATAACAGGGGGACCGGAAACACCATATATTTT. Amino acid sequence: CASSADNRGTGNTIYF.